Sequencing of this T cell receptor beta chain was carried out in a study of identical twins. The CDR3 has 15 residues. V lost 5 bases, J lost 2 bases, and 4 bases stayed unmatched. Germline V lookup: CDR1 SGHTA, CDR2 FQGNSA. General study findings and limits: High-abundance cord blood beta clonotypes had fewer insertions; memory repertoires showed none. Twin pairs' shared out-of-frame alpha sequences were enriched in low generation probability. Zero-insertion findings could be partly confounded by invariant cells (MAIT and iNKT cells).

This clonotype was seen a few times. The antigen is undetermined. TCRdb re-derived calls from the 5' RACE reads in MiXCR, one entry per CDR3 protein. The sample shows under 300,000 distinct CDR3 sequences, around an eighth of them seen only once. The sequenced material came from memory (CD45RO+) T cells sorted from blood. This receptor was identified in a woman aged 18 to 35 in good health. The V call is TRBV7-2, the J call TRBJ2-3; 10 bases match TRBD2. CDR3 amino acids: CASSRTSGPTDTQYF. CDR3 nucleotide sequence: TGTGCCAGCAGCCGGACTAGCGGCCCCACAGATACGCAGTATTTT.